What follows are 13 T cell receptor beta chains derived from one specimen sequenced in a study of response to subunit inactivated influenza vaccine (dated by TCRdb to the late 2010s). The method was RT-PCR. Sequencing instrument: Illumina HiSeq 2500. The raw public reads went through TCRdb reprocessing: fastp at Q25, MiXCR clone calling, in-frame beta chains kept. Each entry is one CDR3 protein sequence, shown with its most common DNA and genes. This sample is represented by about half a million distinct CDR3 sequences; 6% to 9% of them were singletons. Jointly, the top ten make up approximately 13% of the sample. The source was PBMCs from blood, collected less than 30 months after vaccination. The receptors here all came from a man aged 50 to 69 who received an inactivated influenza vaccine. Donor details come from another sample of the same person, matched by shared clones.

This clonotype has a count of ten or more. The chain is built from TRBV10-3 and TRBJ2-2; the match to TRBD2 covers 8 bases. From germline, CDR1 is ENHRY and CDR2 SYGVKD. V gave up 2 bases and J gave up 3 bases; unmatched junction bases: 8. The CDR3 extends over 17 amino acids. The CDR3: CAISEGVGAGDTGELFF. DNA of the CDR3: TGTGCCATCAGTGAGGGAGTGGGAGCGGGAGACACCGGGGAGCTGTTTTTT.

In its sample, this clonotype was seen a few times. The J gene is TRBJ2-1, the V gene TRBV7-8; 7 bases agree with TRBD1. J lost 1 base, V lost 1 base, and 4 bases had no gene match. CDR3 length: 16 residues. Per the germline V gene, CDR1 is SGHVS and CDR2 is FQNEAQ. Written as DNA, the CDR3 is TGTGCCAGCAGCTTAGTAGGGACAGCTTCCTACAATGAGCAGTTCTTC. This codes for CASSLVGTASYNEQFF.

This clonotype was observed a few times. V is TRBV12-3 or TRBV12-4 and J is TRBJ2-1; possibly TRBD2 for D (6 bases). V was clipped by 2 bases and J by 8 bases, with 10 bases between them. The CDR3 consists of 13 residues. CDR3 nucleotide sequence: TGTGCCAGCAGTTTATTACTAGCCCATGAGCAGTTCTTC. This translates into CASSLLLAHEQFF.

In this sample, this clonotype turned up many times. The chain is built from TRBV24-1 and TRBJ2-1, with D unresolved. The CDR3 covers 16 residues. V lost 3 bases, J lost 1 base, and 12 bases lay in between. The germline V gene has CDR1 KGHDR and CDR2 SFDVKD. Written as DNA, the CDR3 is TGTGCCACCAGTGATCGATTGTTTACGTCCTACAATGAGCAGTTCTTC. It specifies CATSDRLFTSYNEQFF.

This clonotype was observed a handful of times. This chain uses TRBV2 with TRBJ2-1; D gene uncertain. V dropped 7 bases and J dropped 6 bases, with 13 bases sitting between them. The CDR3 has 13 amino acids. The germline CDR1 and CDR2 sequences are SNHLY and FYNNEI. In nucleotides, the CDR3 is TGTGCCAGCAACCTTGGGCCACCCAATGAGCAGTTCTTC. Residues: CASNLGPPNEQFF. Full variable domain (outside the CDR3, taken from reference TRBV2 and TRBJ2-1): EPEVTQTPSHQVTQMGQEVILRCVPISNHLYFYWYRQILGQKVEFLVSFYNNEISEKSEIFDDQFSVERPDGSNFTLKIRSTKLEDSAMYFCASNLGPPNEQFFGPGTRLTVL.

J is TRBJ2-3 and V is TRBV18; no firm D call. CDR1 and CDR2 (germline): KGHSH, LQKENI. The V end was cut by 2 bases, the J end by 0 bases, with 9 bases between. The CDR3 length is 15 residues. The CDR3 DNA is TGTGCCAGCTCACCATGGCAGATTAGCACAGATACGCAGTATTTT. Translating gives CASSPWQISTDTQYF.

In this sample, this clonotype turned up many times. V usage is TRBV12-3 or TRBV12-4 and J usage is TRBJ2-7; 10 bases are shared with TRBD1. The CDR3 consists of 13 residues. The ends lost 7 bases at V and 4 bases at J; junction bases unmatched: 4. Here the CDR3 DNA reads TGTGCCAGCAAGGGACAGGGGATTTACGAGCAGTACTTC. It encodes CASKGQGIYEQYF.

This clonotype occurred many times. The rearrangement joins TRBV7-2 to TRBJ2-1; tentative D call: TRBD2 (5 bases). The V end lost 1 base, the J end lost 3 bases, and 16 bases lay between the germline ends. Germline CDR1 reads SGHTA; CDR2 reads FQGNSA. The CDR3 covers 17 residues. The CDR3: CASSLVVGGRHYNEQFF. CDR3 DNA sequence: TGTGCCAGCAGCTTAGTAGTCGGCGGGCGCCACTACAATGAGCAGTTCTTC.

The V and J genes are TRBV20-1 and TRBJ2-1; weak D call: TRBD2 (7 bases). Trimming pared 2 bases from V and 3 bases from J, leaving 14 bases between. The V gene's germline CDR1 is DFQATT and CDR2 SNEGSKA (reference sequence). The length of the CDR3 is 15 residues. Written as DNA, the CDR3 is TGCAGTGCTAGATTAGGGGGGGGGCGCTACAATGAGCAGTTCTTC. Translation gives CSARLGGGRYNEQFF.

The rearrangement uses TRBV10-3 and TRBJ1-2; 10 bases agree with TRBD1. The CDR3 length is 15 residues. Germline values: CDR1 ENHRY, CDR2 SYGVKD. J gave up 8 bases and V 6 bases, and 12 bases lay outside the gene matches. The CDR3 spells CAIRSGTGDIGGYTF. As DNA, the CDR3 is TGTGCCATCAGATCCGGGACAGGGGATATAGGGGGCTACACCTTC.

CDR3 bases: TGTGCCAGCCAGGGGCGAAGCACAGATACGCAGTATTTT. Translated: CASQGRSTDTQYF. This sequence joins TRBV2 and TRBJ2-3, with D maybe TRBD1 (6 bases). This CDR3 region has 13 residues. Between the trimmed V and J ends, which lost 8 bases and 0 bases, there was a span of 9 bases. Germline loops: CDR1 SNHLY, CDR2 FYNNEI.

The chain uses TRBV7-2 and TRBJ2-3; D possibly corresponds to TRBD2 (5 bases). Germline V gene data show CDR1 as SGHTA and CDR2 as FQGNSA. The V and J ends lost 1 base and 4 bases respectively, with 9 bases between them. This CDR3 is built from 14 residues. CDR3 region: CASSLVRTADTQYF. CDR3 sequence (DNA): TGTGCCAGCAGCTTAGTCCGGACTGCAGATACGCAGTATTTT. The entire variable domain, with the rest obtained from reference TRBV7-2 and TRBJ2-3, is as follows: GAGVSQSPSNKVTEKGKDVELRCDPISGHTALYWYRQSLGQGLEFLIYFQGNSAPDKSGLPSDRFSAERTGGSVSTLTIQRTQQEDSAVYLCASSLVRTADTQYFGPGTRLTVL.

The chain uses TRBV9 and TRBJ2-1; 7 positions agree with TRBD2. From germline, CDR1 is SGDLS and CDR2 YYNGEE. This CDR3 region has 13 residues. Unmatched junction bases numbered 10, after V lost 7 bases and J lost 9 bases. The CDR3 DNA reads as TGTGCCAGCGCGGGGAGGGCAGGGCTTGAGCAGTTCTTC. Translation gives CASAGRAGLEQFF.